The clone carrying this TCR beta chain has at least ten counts. This specimen comes from a study of prognosis after radiotherapy for stage I lung cancer. Amplification of the TCR beta CDR3 (from genomic DNA) was done by two-round multiplex PCR. Primers targeting each individual TRBV and TRBJ gene were applied in first-round PCR. MiXCR was run by TCRdb on the multiplex PCR reads, yielding one entry per CDR3 protein. The sample shows under 25,000 distinct CDR3 sequences, 50% of them seen only once. Germline V gene data show CDR1 as SGDLS and CDR2 as YYNGEE. This CDR3 is built from 13 residues. V was pared by 4 bases and J by 4 bases, with 11 bases between.

The sequencing used PBMCs, collected before or after stereotactic body radiation therapy (not recorded which). The receptor comes from a donor aged 50 or older with non-small cell lung cancer. The rearrangement joins TRBV9 to TRBJ1-2; D is uncertain. CDR3 coding DNA: TGTGCCAGCAGCTTCTCAGCAGGCTATGGCTACACCTTC. It specifies CASSFSAGYGYTF. The full variable domain, its missing parts supplied by reference TRBV9 and TRBJ1-2, is DSGVTQTPKHLITATGQRVTLRCSPRSGDLSVYWYQQSLDQGLQFLIQYYNGEERAKGNILERFSAQQFPDLHSELNLSSLELGDSALYFCASSFSAGYGYTFGSGTRLTVV.